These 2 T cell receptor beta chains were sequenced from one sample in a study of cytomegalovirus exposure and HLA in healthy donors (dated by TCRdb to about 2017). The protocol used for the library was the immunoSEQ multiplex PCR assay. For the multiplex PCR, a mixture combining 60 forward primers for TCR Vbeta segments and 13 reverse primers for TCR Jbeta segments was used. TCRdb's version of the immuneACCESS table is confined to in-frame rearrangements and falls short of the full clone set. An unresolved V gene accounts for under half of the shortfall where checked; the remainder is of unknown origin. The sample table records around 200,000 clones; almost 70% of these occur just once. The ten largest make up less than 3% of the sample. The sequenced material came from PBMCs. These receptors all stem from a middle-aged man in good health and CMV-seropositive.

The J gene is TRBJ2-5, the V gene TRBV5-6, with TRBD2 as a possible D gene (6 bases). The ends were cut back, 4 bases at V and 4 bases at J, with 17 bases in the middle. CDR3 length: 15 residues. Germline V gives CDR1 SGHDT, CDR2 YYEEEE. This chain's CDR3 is CASSPGGWGGETQYF. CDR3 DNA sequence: TGTGCCAGCAGCCCCGGGGGTTGGGGAGGAGAGACCCAGTACTTC.

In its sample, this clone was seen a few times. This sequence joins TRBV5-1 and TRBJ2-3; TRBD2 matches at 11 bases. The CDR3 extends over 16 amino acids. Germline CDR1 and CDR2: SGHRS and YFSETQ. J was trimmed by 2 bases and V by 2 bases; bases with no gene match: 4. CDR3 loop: CASSFTSGGYTDTQYF. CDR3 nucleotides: TGCGCCAGCAGCTTCACTAGCGGGGGTTACACAGATACGCAGTATTTT.